This TCR beta chain was sequenced during a study of regulatory T cells in long-lasting Graves disease. At the level of the study: Graves' disease counted as persistent after over 5 years of antithyroid drugs with positive TSH receptor antibodies.

Study observations and caveats: Shared public clonotypes totalled 2,741 in persistent patients, compared with around 880 in new patients. TRBV28, TRBJ1-2 and TRBJ2-5 were favored in persistent disease.

Stated time point: persistent/refractory GD, antithyroid drugs over 5 years with positive TRAb. From RNA extracted from PBMCs, the TCR library was made. The table lists this clonotype with a few counts. What it recognizes is unknown. Both iRepertoire HTBI primers and Arm-PCR of CDR3 regions were used to build the TCR beta libraries. TCRdb ran MiXCR on the multiplex PCR reads and lists one entry per CDR3 protein. The data hold roughly 500,000 distinct CDR3 sequences, with under 25% observed a single time. Trimming took off 4 bases at V and 5 bases at J, with 8 bases between the two ends. Germline V lookup: CDR1 MGHDK, CDR2 SYGVNS. There are 12 residues in the CDR3.

The sequence was obtained from a female donor with Graves disease. The starting material was peripheral blood mononuclear cells (PBMCs), obtained when the disease was refractory, from a patient treated with antithyroid drugs. The genes are TRBV25-1 and TRBJ1-2, with D possibly matching TRBD1 (5 bases). CDR3 sequence: CASSGTPYGYTF. The DNA of the CDR3 is TGTGCCAGCAGTGGGACACCTTATGGCTACACCTTC.